This entry describes one TCR beta chain. What it binds is unknown. TCRdb keeps only in-frame clones here, not all; method: immunoSEQ multiplex PCR. The sample has some 2,400,000 clones, nearly 97% seen once; the top ten hold around 0.13%. These data originate in a study of shared clonotypes between healthy human individuals. Study-wide results and caveats: Large sequencing depth failed to make sorted-subset sequencing complete, rarefaction showed. A handful of donors shared about 4.8% of their naive CD4 clonotypes.

Source material: naive CD4+ T cells sorted from blood. Sample subset: CD45RA+ positively selected. The sequence came from a young man in good health.

In DNA form, the CDR3 reads TGTGCCAGCAGCGTGCAGGGGGCCTCCTACAATGAGCAGTTCTTC. Its translation: CASSVQGASYNEQFF. The chain employs TRBV9 and TRBJ2-1; 8 nucleotides match TRBD1. CDR3 length equals 15 residues. Germline-derived CDR1 and CDR2 are SGDLS and YYNGEE. V was clipped by 2 bases and J by 0 bases; unmatched bases: 1.